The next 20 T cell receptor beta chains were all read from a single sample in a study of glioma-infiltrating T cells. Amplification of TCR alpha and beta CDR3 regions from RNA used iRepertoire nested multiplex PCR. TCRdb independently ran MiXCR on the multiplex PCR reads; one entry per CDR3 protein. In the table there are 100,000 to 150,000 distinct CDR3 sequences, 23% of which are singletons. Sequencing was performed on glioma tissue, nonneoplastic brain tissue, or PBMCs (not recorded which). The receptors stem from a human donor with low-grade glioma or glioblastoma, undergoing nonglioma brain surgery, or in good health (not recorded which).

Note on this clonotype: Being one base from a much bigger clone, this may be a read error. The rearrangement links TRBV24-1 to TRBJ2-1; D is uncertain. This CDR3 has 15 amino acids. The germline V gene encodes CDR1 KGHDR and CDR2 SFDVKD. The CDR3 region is CATSDPRNPYNDQFF. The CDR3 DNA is TGTGCCACCAGTGATCCCCGGAACCCCTACAATGATCAGTTCTTC.

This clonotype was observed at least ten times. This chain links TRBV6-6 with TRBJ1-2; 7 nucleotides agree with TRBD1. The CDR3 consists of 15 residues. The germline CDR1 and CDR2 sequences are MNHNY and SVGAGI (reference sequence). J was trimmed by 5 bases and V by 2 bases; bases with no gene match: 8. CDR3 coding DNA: TGTGCCAGCAGTTACAGAGGACAGGCCGCGTATGGCTACACCTTC. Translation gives CASSYRGQAAYGYTF.

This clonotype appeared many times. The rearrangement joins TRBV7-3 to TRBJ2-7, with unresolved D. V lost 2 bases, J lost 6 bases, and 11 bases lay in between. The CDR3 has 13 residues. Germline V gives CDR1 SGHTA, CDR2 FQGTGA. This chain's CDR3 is CASSLSTVGEQYF. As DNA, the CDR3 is TGTGCCAGCAGCTTATCTACTGTCGGCGAGCAGTACTTC.

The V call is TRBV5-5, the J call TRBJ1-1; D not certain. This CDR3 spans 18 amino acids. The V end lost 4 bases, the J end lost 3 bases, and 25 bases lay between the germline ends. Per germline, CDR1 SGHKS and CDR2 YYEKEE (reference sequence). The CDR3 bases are TGTGCCAGCAGCACCTGGGAGGGAACGATGTCTAGGGACACTGAAGCTTTCTTT. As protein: CASSTWEGTMSRDTEAFF.

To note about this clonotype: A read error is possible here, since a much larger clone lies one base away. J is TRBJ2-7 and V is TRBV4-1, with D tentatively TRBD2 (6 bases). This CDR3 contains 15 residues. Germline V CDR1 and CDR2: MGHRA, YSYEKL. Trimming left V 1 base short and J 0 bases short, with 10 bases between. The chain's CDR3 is CASSQVHGSSYEQYF. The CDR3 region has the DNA TGCGCCAGCAGCCAAGTTCACGGGAGCTCCTACGAGCAGTACTTC.

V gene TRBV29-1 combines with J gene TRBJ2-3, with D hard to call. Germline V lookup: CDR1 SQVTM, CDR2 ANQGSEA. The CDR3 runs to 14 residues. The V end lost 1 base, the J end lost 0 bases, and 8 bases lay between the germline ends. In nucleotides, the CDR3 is TGCAGCGTTGAAGGAGGTATAAGCACAGATACGCAGTATTTT. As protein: CSVEGGISTDTQYF.

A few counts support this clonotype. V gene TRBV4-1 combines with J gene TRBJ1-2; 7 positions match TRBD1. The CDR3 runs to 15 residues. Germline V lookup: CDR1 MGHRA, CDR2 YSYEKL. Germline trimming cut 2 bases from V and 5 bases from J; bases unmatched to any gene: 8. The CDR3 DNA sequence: TGCGCCAGCAGCCAAACTACAGGGGAGGCGTATGGCTACACCTTC. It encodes CASSQTTGEAYGYTF.

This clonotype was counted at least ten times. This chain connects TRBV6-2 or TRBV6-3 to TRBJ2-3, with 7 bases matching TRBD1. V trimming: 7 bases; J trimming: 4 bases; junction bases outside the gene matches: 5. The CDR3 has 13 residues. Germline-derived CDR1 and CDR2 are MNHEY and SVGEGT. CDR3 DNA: TGTGCCAGCACAGAGACAGGGCCAGATACGCAGTATTTT. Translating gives CASTETGPDTQYF.

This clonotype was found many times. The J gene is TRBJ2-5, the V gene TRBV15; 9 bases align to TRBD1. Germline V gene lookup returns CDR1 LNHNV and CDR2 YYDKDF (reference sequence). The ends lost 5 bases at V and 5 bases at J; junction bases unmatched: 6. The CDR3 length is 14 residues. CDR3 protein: CATSRTGGLETQYF. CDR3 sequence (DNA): TGTGCCACCAGCCGAACAGGGGGCCTGGAGACCCAGTACTTC.

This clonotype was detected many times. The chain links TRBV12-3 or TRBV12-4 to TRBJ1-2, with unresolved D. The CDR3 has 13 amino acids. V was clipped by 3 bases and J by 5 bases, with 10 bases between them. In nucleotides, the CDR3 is TGTGCCAGCAGTTTGGTACGAAGATATGGCTACACCTTC. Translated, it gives CASSLVRRYGYTF.

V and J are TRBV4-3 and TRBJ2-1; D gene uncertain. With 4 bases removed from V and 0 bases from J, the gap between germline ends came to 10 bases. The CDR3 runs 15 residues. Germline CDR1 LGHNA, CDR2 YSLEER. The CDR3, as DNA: TGCGCCAGCAGCCCCGAGACGGGCTCCTACAATGAGCAGTTCTTC. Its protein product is CASSPETGSYNEQFF.

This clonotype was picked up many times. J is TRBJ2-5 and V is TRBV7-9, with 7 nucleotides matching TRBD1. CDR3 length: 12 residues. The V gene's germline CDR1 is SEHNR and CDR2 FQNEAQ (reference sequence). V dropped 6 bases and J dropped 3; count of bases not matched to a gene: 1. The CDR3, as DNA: TGTGCCAGCAGGACAGGGAAAGAGACCCAGTACTTC. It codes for CASRTGKETQYF.

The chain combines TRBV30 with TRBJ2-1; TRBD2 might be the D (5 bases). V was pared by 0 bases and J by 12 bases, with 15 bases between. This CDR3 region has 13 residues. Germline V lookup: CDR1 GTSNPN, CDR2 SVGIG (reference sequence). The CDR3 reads CAWSVLQERGQFF. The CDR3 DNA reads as TGTGCCTGGAGTGTACTGCAGGAACGGGGGCAGTTCTTC.

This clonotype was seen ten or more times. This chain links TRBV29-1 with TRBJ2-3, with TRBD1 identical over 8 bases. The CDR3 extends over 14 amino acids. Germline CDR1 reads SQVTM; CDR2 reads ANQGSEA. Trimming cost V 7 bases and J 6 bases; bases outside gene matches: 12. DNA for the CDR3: TGCAGCGCTACCGGGACAGGTGTGGGGGATACGCAGTATTTT. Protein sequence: CSATGTGVGDTQYF.

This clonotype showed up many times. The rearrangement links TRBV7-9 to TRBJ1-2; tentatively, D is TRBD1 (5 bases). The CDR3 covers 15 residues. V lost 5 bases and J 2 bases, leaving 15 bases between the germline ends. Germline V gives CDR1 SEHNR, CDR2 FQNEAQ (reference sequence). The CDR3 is CASSVWDAGNYGYTF. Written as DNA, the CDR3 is TGTGCCAGCAGCGTTTGGGACGCTGGGAACTATGGCTACACCTTC.

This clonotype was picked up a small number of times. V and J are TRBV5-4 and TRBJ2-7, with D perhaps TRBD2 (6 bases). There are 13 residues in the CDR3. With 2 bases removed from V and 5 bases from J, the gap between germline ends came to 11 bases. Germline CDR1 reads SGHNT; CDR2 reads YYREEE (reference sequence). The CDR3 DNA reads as TGTGCCAGCAGCTTAAGGGAGGAGGACGAGCAGTACTTC. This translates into CASSLREEDEQYF.

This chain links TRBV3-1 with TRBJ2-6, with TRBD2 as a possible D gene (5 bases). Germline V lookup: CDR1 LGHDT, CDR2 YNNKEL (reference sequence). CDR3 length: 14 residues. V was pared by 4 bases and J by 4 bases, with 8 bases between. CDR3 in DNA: TGTGCCAGCAGCCTCCGAGGGGGGGCCAACGTCCTGACTTTC. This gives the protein CASSLRGGANVLTF.

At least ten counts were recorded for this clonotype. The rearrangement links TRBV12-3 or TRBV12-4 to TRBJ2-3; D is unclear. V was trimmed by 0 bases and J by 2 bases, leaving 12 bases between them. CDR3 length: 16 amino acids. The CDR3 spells CASSLAAGDPTDTQYF. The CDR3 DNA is TGTGCCAGCAGTTTAGCGGCAGGAGATCCCACAGATACGCAGTATTTT.

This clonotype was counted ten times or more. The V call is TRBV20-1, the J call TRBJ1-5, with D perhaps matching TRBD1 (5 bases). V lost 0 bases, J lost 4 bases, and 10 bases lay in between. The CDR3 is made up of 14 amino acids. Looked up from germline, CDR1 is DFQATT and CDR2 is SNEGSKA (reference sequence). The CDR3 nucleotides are TGCAGTGCTAGAGACATGGGGGGTAATCAGCCCCAGCATTTT. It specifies CSARDMGGNQPQHF.

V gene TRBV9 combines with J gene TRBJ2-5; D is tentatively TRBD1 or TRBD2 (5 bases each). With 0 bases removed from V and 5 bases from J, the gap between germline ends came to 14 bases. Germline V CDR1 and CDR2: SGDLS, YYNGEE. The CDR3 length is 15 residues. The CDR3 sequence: CASSVAGRYEETQYF. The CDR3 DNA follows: TGTGCCAGCAGCGTAGCGGGACGGTACGAGGAGACCCAGTACTTC.